These 20 T cell receptor beta chains originate from one sample sequenced in a study of blood T cell repertoires in COVID-19. Produced via immunoSEQ multiplex PCR; TCRdb's table is partial and in-frame only. The sample consists of 140,000 to 150,000 clones, roughly nine tenths of them appearing once. The source material was peripheral blood. These receptors were taken from a man younger than 35 with COVID-19, enrolled during active disease.

The CDR3 here is CSVELPGSQPQHF. As DNA, the CDR3 is TGCAGCGTTGAGTTACCCGGGTCTCAGCCCCAGCATTTT. V is TRBV29-1 and J is TRBJ1-5; D ambiguous. Trimming stripped 3 bases from V and 6 bases from J, with 12 bases between. Germline values: CDR1 SQVTM, CDR2 ANQGSEA. This CDR3 region has 13 residues.

This clone was counted a single time. CDR3 region: CSVTTVGQGVYQPQHF. The DNA of the CDR3 is TGCAGCGTGACGACTGTAGGACAGGGGGTCTATCAGCCCCAGCATTTT. V and J are TRBV29-1 and TRBJ1-5; 10 bases map to TRBD1. CDR3 length equals 16 residues. In germline, CDR1 is SQVTM, CDR2 ANQGSEA. J gave up 5 bases and V 6 bases, and 13 bases lay outside the gene matches.

This clone was detected only once. The chain has TRBV7-9 and TRBJ2-5; 13 bases align to TRBD2. V lost 4 bases and J lost 5; bases outside the gene matches: 7. The CDR3 spans 16 residues. In germline, CDR1 is SEHNR, CDR2 FQNEAQ (reference sequence). The CDR3 protein is CASSSGLAGALETQYF. The CDR3 DNA reads as TGTGCCAGCAGCTCCGGACTAGCGGGAGCCTTGGAGACCCAGTACTTC.

The chain carries TRBV24-1 and TRBJ2-1, with 13 bases fitting TRBD2. With 6 bases clipped from V and 8 bases from J, the junction kept 9 bases outside the gene matches. Germline CDR1 KGHDR, CDR2 SFDVKD. The CDR3 sequence is 16 residues long. In DNA, the CDR3 is TGTGCCACCAGTCCCGAAACAGGACTAGCGGGAGATGAGCAGTTCTTC. Encoded protein: CATSPETGLAGDEQFF.

The chain employs TRBV5-1 and TRBJ1-6; D possibly corresponds to TRBD1 (5 bases). Germline V lookup: CDR1 SGHRS, CDR2 YFSETQ. V lost 0 bases, J lost 7 bases, and 5 bases lay in between. This CDR3 contains 13 residues. This CDR3 reads CASSLEGNSPLHF. The CDR3 region has the DNA TGCGCCAGCAGCTTGGAGGGGAATTCACCCCTCCACTTT.

This clone was seen only once. This chain uses TRBV28 with TRBJ2-7; D perhaps matches TRBD2 (6 bases). The CDR3 extends over 15 amino acids. With 2 bases removed from V and 3 bases from J, the gap between germline ends came to 14 bases. CDR1 and CDR2 (germline): MDHEN, SYDVKM. The CDR3 nucleotides read TGTGCCAGCAGTTTAGGGCGGGGTCCTTTCTACGAGCAGTACTTC. This translates into CASSLGRGPFYEQYF.

The chain carries TRBV9 and TRBJ1-2, with 8 nucleotides matching TRBD1. Losses at the gene ends were 0 bases for V and 5 bases for J; bases not matched to a gene: 18. The CDR3 runs to 19 residues. Germline assignment: CDR1 SGDLS and CDR2 YYNGEE. The CDR3 nucleotides are TGTGCCAGCAGCGTAGGTTCCAGGGGGCTGGAAGGACTGGAATATGGCTACACCTTC. Amino acids: CASSVGSRGLEGLEYGYTF.

V and J are TRBV28 and TRBJ2-7; TRBD1 matches 8 bases. V gave up 1 base and J gave up 3 bases; unmatched junction bases: 5. Germline V CDR1 and CDR2: MDHEN, SYDVKM. CDR3 length: 15 amino acids. The CDR3, as DNA: TGTGCCAGCAGTTTATCAGGGGGCCCTCTCTACGAGCAGTACTTC. Translating it yields CASSLSGGPLYEQYF.

V is TRBV13 and J is TRBJ2-7; TRBD2 might be the D (5 bases). Germline CDR1 PRHDT, CDR2 FYEKMQ (reference sequence). V was pared by 4 bases and J by 5 bases, with 18 bases between. The CDR3 is made up of 15 amino acids. CDR3 protein: CASSSTREGAHEQYF. DNA of the CDR3: TGTGCCAGCAGCTCCACCCGTGAGGGAGCCCACGAGCAGTACTTC.

This chain uses TRBV5-1 with TRBJ2-5, with TRBD2 matching 10 bases. V was pared by 0 bases and J by 2 bases, with 22 bases of the junction left unmatched. The germline V gene encodes CDR1 SGHRS and CDR2 YFSETQ. This CDR3 has 22 amino acids. CDR3 coding DNA: TGCGCCAGCAGCTTGGGGGGACTAGCGTCTTCTCGGGGAACGGTGGTTCAAGAGACCCAGTACTTC. Residues: CASSLGGLASSRGTVVQETQYF.

The V and J genes are TRBV24-1 and TRBJ2-1, with a possible D match to TRBD2 (5 bases). Looked up from germline, CDR1 is KGHDR and CDR2 is SFDVKD. V shed 7 bases and J shed 8 bases, with 14 bases lying between them. This CDR3 region has 13 residues. This chain's CDR3 is CATRVGDLDEQFF. The CDR3 region has the DNA TGTGCCACCAGAGTCGGGGATCTGGATGAGCAGTTCTTC.

The rearrangement uses TRBV28 and TRBJ1-1; 11 bases align to TRBD1. The CDR3 runs to 16 residues. The J segment lost 2 bases and the V segment lost 8 bases, leaving 10 bases of the junction unmatched. Germline CDR1 reads MDHEN; CDR2 reads SYDVKM. For the CDR3, the DNA is TGTGCCAGCGTTCCCCGGACAGGGGGCCGTAACACTGAAGCTTTCTTT. Protein sequence: CASVPRTGGRNTEAFF.

The chain combines TRBV3-1 (or the pseudogene TRBV3-2) with TRBJ2-1; 9 bases line up with TRBD2. Germline V gene lookup returns CDR1 LGHDT and CDR2 YNNKEL (reference sequence). Trimming took 4 bases from V and 6 from J; bases not matched to a gene: 13. The CDR3 has 17 amino acids. The CDR3 sequence is CASSRGIAGGSGNEQFF. The CDR3 DNA sequence: TGTGCCAGCAGCCGGGGTATTGCGGGAGGGTCTGGCAATGAGCAGTTCTTC.

V usage is TRBV7-2 and J usage is TRBJ1-1; the D is unclear. V was cut by 0 bases and J by 7 bases, with 9 bases left in between. The CDR3 has 13 amino acids. Germline CDR1 reads SGHTA; CDR2 reads FQGNSA. The CDR3 region has the DNA TGTGCCAGCAGCTTAGCGCAGGCACTTGAAGCTTTCTTT. Translation gives CASSLAQALEAFF.

This clone has only one observation. V and J are TRBV5-4 and TRBJ2-7; D call uncertain. V lost 2 bases, J lost 4 bases, and 13 bases lay in between. The CDR3 is made up of 14 amino acids. Per germline, CDR1 SGHNT and CDR2 YYREEE (reference sequence). The DNA of the CDR3 is TGTGCCAGCAGCTTTTATAGAGGAGCTTACGAGCAGTACTTC. It specifies CASSFYRGAYEQYF.

The genes are TRBV21-1 and TRBJ2-3; TRBD1, the table's D call, was not compared with the DNA. TRBV21-1 is recorded as a pseudogene. The CDR3 runs 16 residues. The CDR3 bases are TGTGCCAGGACAAAAAGACCATACCCAATCCAAGATACGCAGTATTTT. It specifies CARTKRPYPIQDTQYF.

This clone was counted once. This chain links TRBV24-1 with TRBJ1-2; possibly TRBD1 for D (5 bases). The length of the CDR3 is 15 residues. Trimming cost V 4 bases and J 2 bases, with 13 bases left between them. Germline V gives CDR1 KGHDR, CDR2 SFDVKD. CDR3 coding DNA: TGTGCCACCAGTGACCCCGAAAGGGGCAACTATGGCTACACCTTC. As protein: CATSDPERGNYGYTF.

The chain joins TRBV28 to TRBJ1-2; D perhaps matches TRBD1 (5 bases). Trimming removed 2 bases at V and 2 bases at J, with 12 bases between. Germline CDR1 reads MDHEN; CDR2 reads SYDVKM. The CDR3 totals 15 residues. CDR3: CASSLRAGPNYGYTF. The CDR3 bases are TGTGCCAGCAGTTTAAGGGCAGGGCCCAACTATGGCTACACCTTC.

The chain links TRBV5-6 to TRBJ1-1; no clear D gene. Germline V gives CDR1 SGHDT, CDR2 YYEEEE. V lost 0 bases and J 1 base, leaving 4 bases between the germline ends. The CDR3 extends over 13 amino acids. DNA for the CDR3: TGTGCCAGCAGCTTGGCCGGGAACACTGAAGCTTTCTTT. Translating it yields CASSLAGNTEAFF.

Only a few counts were recorded for this clone. The V gene is TRBV4-2, the J gene TRBJ2-7; 10 nucleotides match TRBD2. This CDR3 is built from 15 residues. V lost 1 base and J lost 0; bases outside the gene matches: 0. CDR1 and CDR2 (germline): LGHNA, YNFKEQ. For the CDR3, the DNA is TGTGCCAGCAGCCAAGGACTAGCGGGCTCCTACGAGCAGTACTTC. This codes for CASSQGLAGSYEQYF.